Shown below are 17 T cell receptor beta chains from a single sample sequenced in a study of T cell responses to AZD1222 COVID-19 vaccine. TCRdb keeps only in-frame clones here, not all; method: immunoSEQ multiplex PCR. This sample has some 80,000 clones, with roughly nine tenths found just once. This sample comprised peripheral blood, obtained on day 0 of AZD1222 vaccination. These receptor sequences come from an adult in good health.

The chain recombines TRBV19 with TRBJ1-2; D gene unclear. Trimming pared 4 bases from V and 1 base from J, leaving 7 bases between. Per germline, CDR1 LNHDA and CDR2 SQIVND (reference sequence). CDR3 size: 13 residues. The DNA for the CDR3 is TGTGCCAGTAGTAGTGGACTTAACTATGGCTACACCTTC. Translation: CASSSGLNYGYTF.

V and J are TRBV11-1 and TRBJ1-6; 9 positions match TRBD1. The CDR3 spans 15 residues. Trimming removed 5 bases from V and 7 bases from J; junction bases left unmatched: 6. CDR1 and CDR2 from the germline V gene are SGHAT and FQDESV (reference sequence). CDR3 sequence (DNA): TGTGCCAGCAGCCTCGGGACAGGGAACAATTCACCCCTCCACTTT. This translates into CASSLGTGNNSPLHF.

This clone was observed a few times. V usage is TRBV9 and J usage is TRBJ1-1; 7 bases match TRBD1. The CDR3 has 18 residues. The ends lost 4 bases at V and 5 bases at J; junction bases unmatched: 20. CDR1 is SGDLS, CDR2 YYNGEE, per germline. In nucleotides, the CDR3 is TGTGCCAGCAGCCGTTTGACCCAACGACAGGGAGTGAGGACTGAAGCTTTCTTT. Amino acids: CASSRLTQRQGVRTEAFF. The full variable domain, its missing parts supplied by reference TRBV9 and TRBJ1-1, is DSGVTQTPKHLITATGQRVTLRCSPRSGDLSVYWYQQSLDQGLQFLIQYYNGEERAKGNILERFSAQQFPDLHSELNLSSLELGDSALYFCASSRLTQRQGVRTEAFFGQGTRLTVV.

This clone was seen only once. The V and J genes are TRBV4-1 and TRBJ2-5; possible D gene TRBD1, 6 bases. V was clipped by 3 bases and J by 2 bases, with 16 bases between them. The CDR3 contains 16 residues. Germline assignment: CDR1 MGHRA and CDR2 YSYEKL. The CDR3 DNA sequence: TGCGCCAGCAGCCAGGACGTTAGAGGGGGTCAAGAGACCCAGTACTTC. It encodes CASSQDVRGGQETQYF.

The chain has TRBV14 and TRBJ2-5; D unclear. The CDR3 spans 11 residues. Between the trimmed V and J ends, which lost 5 bases and 4 bases, there was a span of 5 bases. The V gene's germline CDR1 is SGHDN and CDR2 FVKESK. The CDR3 loop is CASSDRETQYF. The CDR3 region has the DNA TGTGCCAGCAGCGACCGAGAGACCCAGTACTTC.

This sequence joins TRBV7-8 and TRBJ2-5; 7 nucleotides agree with TRBD2. Germline-derived CDR1 and CDR2 are SGHVS and FQNEAQ. The CDR3 is 14 residues long. V was pared by 7 bases and J by 3 bases, with 8 bases of the junction left unmatched. CDR3 sequence reads: CASTTWGREETQYF. The CDR3 DNA reads TGTGCCAGCACCACCTGGGGGAGGGAAGAGACCCAGTACTTC.

Only one count was recorded for this clone. J is TRBJ1-2 and V is TRBV5-1; D is undetermined. The germline V gene has CDR1 SGHRS and CDR2 YFSETQ. The CDR3 spans 14 residues. V lost 2 bases to trimming and J lost 1 base, with 9 bases between them. The CDR3 sequence: CASSFFGDNYGYTF. The CDR3 nucleotides read TGCGCCAGCAGCTTTTTCGGCGATAACTATGGCTACACCTTC.

This chain joins TRBV6-5 and TRBJ1-2, with D perhaps TRBD1 (5 bases). The CDR3 length is 14 residues. V shed 2 bases and J shed 7 bases, with 14 bases lying between them. Germline CDR1 is MNHEY and CDR2 is SVGAGI. The CDR3 loop reads CASSYDRKGGGYTF. The CDR3 region has the DNA TGTGCCAGCAGTTACGACAGAAAGGGAGGTGGCTACACCTTC.

This chain uses TRBV27 with TRBJ1-2; D is possibly TRBD1 (6 bases). In germline, CDR1 is MNHEY, CDR2 SMNVEV (reference sequence). CDR3 length: 12 residues. Deletions cut 6 bases from V and 4 bases from J, with 9 bases between. CDR3 sequence reads: CASRGGGYGYTF. In nucleotides, the CDR3 is TGTGCCAGCAGAGGGGGTGGCTATGGCTACACCTTC.

This chain connects TRBV7-6 to TRBJ2-3; perhaps TRBD2 as D (6 bases). The germline V and J ends were trimmed by 5 bases and 2 bases, with 14 bases remaining between them. The germline CDR1 and CDR2 sequences are SGHVS and FNYEAQ. CDR3 length: 15 residues. Here the CDR3 DNA reads TGTGCCAGCAGCCCATCGGGACTGTTCACAGATACGCAGTATTTT. Encoded protein: CASSPSGLFTDTQYF.

The chain uses TRBV5-5 and TRBJ1-6; TRBD1 matches at 8 bases. The CDR3 has 18 amino acids. V lost 0 bases and J lost 0; bases outside the gene matches: 5. The V gene's germline CDR1 is SGHKS and CDR2 YYEKEE (reference sequence). The CDR3 is CASSLAGQASSYNSPLHF. The CDR3 DNA is TGTGCCAGCAGCTTGGCGGGACAGGCAAGCTCCTATAATTCACCCCTCCACTTT.

V usage is TRBV6-5 and J usage is TRBJ1-3; D not resolved. Trimming took 4 bases from V and 0 from J, leaving 7 bases between them. This CDR3 is 14 amino acids long. In germline, CDR1 is MNHEY, CDR2 SVGAGI. The CDR3 spells CASSLRFSGNTIYF. The CDR3 DNA sequence: TGTGCCAGCAGTTTACGGTTCTCTGGAAACACCATATATTTT.

The chain couples TRBV3-1 (or the pseudogene TRBV3-2) to TRBJ1-2; perhaps TRBD1 as D (6 bases). Trimming left V 0 bases short and J 6 bases short, with 14 bases between. The CDR3 totals 15 residues. Germline CDR1 reads LGHDT; CDR2 reads YNNKEL (reference sequence). The CDR3 DNA reads TGTGCCAGCAGCCAAGATAGGGGGGCAGGGCATGGCTACACCTTC. Translation: CASSQDRGAGHGYTF.

The chain joins TRBV30 to TRBJ1-5; D gene ambiguous. This CDR3 spans 14 amino acids. In germline, CDR1 is GTSNPN, CDR2 SVGIG (reference sequence). The germline V and J ends were trimmed by 1 base and 7 bases, with 14 bases remaining between them. CDR3 DNA sequence: TGTGCCTGGAGTGCTCGGGCTGTACAGCAGCCCCAGCATTTT. It translates to CAWSARAVQQPQHF.

The chain couples TRBV9 to TRBJ2-6, with D perhaps TRBD1 or TRBD2 (5 bases each). The CDR3 contains 14 residues. Germline CDR1 is SGDLS and CDR2 is YYNGEE. V shed 3 bases and J shed 1 base, with 5 bases lying between them. The CDR3 region is CASSGGSGANVLTF. The CDR3 DNA reads as TGTGCCAGCAGCGGGGGGTCTGGGGCCAACGTCCTGACTTTC.

J is TRBJ2-3 and V is TRBV6-5, with D maybe TRBD2 (5 bases). CDR1 and CDR2 (germline): MNHEY, SVGAGI. This CDR3 spans 12 amino acids. V dropped 8 bases and J dropped 1 base, with 7 bases sitting between them. CDR3 region: CASGSGTDTQYF. CDR3 bases: TGTGCCAGCGGGAGCGGCACAGATACGCAGTATTTT.

This rearrangement joins TRBV27 to TRBJ1-6, with D unresolved. V was clipped by 10 bases and J by 9 bases, with 13 bases between them. The germline gives CDR1 MNHEY, CDR2 SMNVEV (reference sequence). The CDR3 runs 12 residues. Here the CDR3 reads CATNTRGSPLHF. The CDR3 DNA reads TGTGCCACTAACACACGGGGTTCACCCCTCCACTTT.